This T cell receptor (beta chain) was recorded in a study of T cells in localized non-small cell lung cancer. The study's findings and limits: Among the top 100 tumor clones, a median about 59 appeared in adjacent lung. Multi-region tumor sequencing was not done, so intratumor heterogeneity could not be excluded.

Notes on this clone: Its antigen remains unknown.

The data were produced by immunoSEQ multiplex PCR, yet TCRdb's version contains in-frame clones alone and is incomplete. The table has over 65,000 clones, about four fifths seen once. This CDR3 region has 15 residues. V was pared by 4 bases and J by 4 bases, with 17 bases between. Germline V gene sequence: CDR1 PRHDT, CDR2 FYEKMQ (reference sequence). The chain has TRBV13 and TRBJ2-7, with D perhaps TRBD2 (7 bases). Here the sequenced sample was peripheral blood, taken before any cancer treatment. The sequence came from an older female donor with stage I lung adenocarcinoma. CDR3 amino acids: CASSSAVGGQYEQYF. The CDR3 DNA follows: TGTGCCAGCAGCTCGGCGGTGGGGGGGCAATACGAGCAGTACTTC.